These 20 T cell receptor beta chains share one sample of origin, sequenced in a study of blood T cell repertoires in COVID-19. Data came from immunoSEQ multiplex PCR; TCRdb stores just in-frame clones and leaves some out. Seen here are 350,000 to 400,000 clones, 90% observed once, and the top ten hold about 6.5%. The sequenced sample was peripheral blood. These TCRs come from a man aged 18 to 35 with active or convalescent COVID-19.

The rearrangement joins TRBV5-1 to TRBJ1-5, with 7 bases matching TRBD1. The CDR3 is 17 residues long. The trim removed 3 bases at V and 0 bases at J, leaving 9 bases unmatched. The germline V gene has CDR1 SGHRS and CDR2 YFSETQ. This chain's CDR3 is CASSSSPGGSSNQPQHF. CDR3 nucleotide sequence: TGCGCCAGCAGCTCGAGCCCAGGGGGGAGTAGCAATCAGCCCCAGCATTTT.

This clone was detected once. The V call is TRBV6-7, the J call TRBJ1-1, with 7 nucleotides matching TRBD1. TRBV6-7 qualifies as an ORF whose function is uncertain. The CDR3 loop spans 17 amino acids. V lost 0 bases, J lost 1 base, and 8 bases stayed unmatched. For the CDR3, the DNA is TGTGCCAGCAGTTACTCGTTAGGGGGCTCGGGGAACACTGAAGCTTTCTTT. Translation gives CASSYSLGGSGNTEAFF.

This clone has a single count. The sample holds other DNA sequences that translate to the same CDR3. The chain uses TRBV28 and TRBJ2-3, with D possibly matching TRBD1 (5 bases). Deletions cut 3 bases from V and 1 base from J, with 8 bases between. The CDR3 is made up of 14 amino acids. CDR1 is MDHEN and CDR2 is SYDVKM in the germline V gene. This CDR3 is CASSFPTGTDTQYF. DNA of the CDR3: TGTGCCAGCAGTTTCCCGACAGGCACAGATACGCAGTATTTT.

V gene TRBV27 combines with J gene TRBJ1-5; TRBD1 matches 8 bases. The CDR3 is 14 amino acids. J was trimmed by 12 bases and V by 6 bases; bases with no gene match: 13. From germline, CDR1 is MNHEY and CDR2 SMNVEV (reference sequence). DNA for the CDR3: TGTGCCAGCAGCCCGGGACAGGCAATCAGTGGCCAGCATTTT. Translation gives CASSPGQAISGQHF.

The CDR3 sequence is CASSEKGQANQPQHF. CDR3 nucleotides: TGTGCCAGCAGTGAAAAGGGACAGGCAAATCAGCCCCAGCATTTT. The chain links TRBV2 to TRBJ1-5, with 8 positions matching TRBD1. CDR3 length: 15 amino acids. Germline V gives CDR1 SNHLY, CDR2 FYNNEI. V lost 2 bases, J lost 4 bases, and 4 bases stayed unmatched.

This rearrangement joins TRBV2 to TRBJ2-7, with D tentatively TRBD2 (6 bases). CDR1 and CDR2 from the germline V gene are SNHLY and FYNNEI. There are 14 residues in the CDR3. V was trimmed by 5 bases and J by 0 bases, leaving 11 bases between them. In nucleotides, the CDR3 is TGTGCCAGCAGTCCACGGACTAACTCCTACGAGCAGTACTTC. Its translation is CASSPRTNSYEQYF.

This clone was seen only once. The chain carries TRBV9 and TRBJ2-1, with TRBD2 as a possible D gene (6 bases). V was pared by 2 bases and J by 7 bases, with 13 bases between. CDR1 is SGDLS and CDR2 is YYNGEE in the germline V gene. There are 14 residues in the CDR3. CDR3 amino acids: CASSVHRTTNEQFF. The CDR3, as DNA: TGTGCCAGCAGCGTGCACAGGACTACGAATGAGCAGTTCTTC.

This clone appeared once. The V gene is TRBV5-5, the J gene TRBJ2-7, with TRBD1 identical over 12 bases. V was clipped by 5 bases and J by 3 bases; unmatched bases: 6. Germline lookup yields CDR1 SGHKS and CDR2 YYEKEE (reference sequence). The CDR3 sequence is 15 residues long. The CDR3 DNA follows: TGTGCCAGCAGTCCGGGACAGGGGGCTTACTACGAGCAGTACTTC. This encodes CASSPGQGAYYEQYF.

This clone was picked up one time. The J gene is TRBJ2-3, the V gene TRBV7-6; D gene ambiguous. Germline V gives CDR1 SGHVS, CDR2 FNYEAQ. V lost 5 bases and J lost 7, with 13 bases in between. There are 13 residues in the CDR3. The CDR3 nucleotides are TGTGCCAGCAGCCGTACAGACGAAAATACGCAGTATTTT. It encodes CASSRTDENTQYF.

The chain is built from TRBV4-2 and TRBJ2-2, with D uncertain. V lost 0 bases and J lost 2, with 13 bases in between. This CDR3 is 17 amino acids long. CDR1 and CDR2 from the germline V gene are LGHNA and YNFKEQ. CDR3 sequence (DNA): TGTGCCAGCAGCCAAGATCTTAACAGATTAAACACCGGGGAGCTGTTTTTT. This codes for CASSQDLNRLNTGELFF.

The CDR3 sequence: CASSHEVMNTEAFF. The CDR3 DNA follows: TGCGCCAGCAGTCATGAGGTCATGAACACTGAAGCTTTCTTT. The chain uses TRBV23-1 and TRBJ1-1, with D unresolved. TRBV23-1 has ORF status, its function being uncertain. The CDR3 covers 14 residues. V was trimmed by 3 bases and J by 0 bases, leaving 8 bases between them.

The V call is TRBV19, the J call TRBJ1-4, with 7 bases aligning to TRBD1. The J segment lost 0 bases and the V segment lost 6 bases, leaving 1 base of the junction unmatched. Germline V gene lookup returns CDR1 LNHDA and CDR2 SQIVND (reference sequence). The CDR3 sequence is 14 residues long. The CDR3 loop is CASSGQATNEKLFF. Here the CDR3 DNA reads TGTGCCAGTAGCGGACAGGCAACTAATGAAAAACTGTTTTTT. Using reference TRBV19 and TRBJ1-4 for the parts outside the CDR3, the full variable domain is DGGITQSPKYLFRKEGQNVTLSCEQNLNHDAMYWYRQDPGQGLRLIYYSQIVNDFQKGDIAEGYSVSREKKESFPLTVTSAQKNPTAFYLCASSGQATNEKLFFGSGTQLSVL.

This chain connects TRBV28 to TRBJ1-2; D possibly corresponds to TRBD1 (6 bases). Germline V gene lookup returns CDR1 MDHEN and CDR2 SYDVKM. The germline V and J ends were trimmed by 8 bases and 6 bases, with 25 bases remaining between them. This CDR3 is 16 amino acids long. CDR3 region: CASLVGGGARKDGYTF. The CDR3 DNA reads TGTGCCAGCCTCGTCGGGGGGGGCGCGAGAAAGGATGGCTACACCTTC.

Regarding this clone: Different DNA sequences within this sample yield the same CDR3. V and J are TRBV18 and TRBJ1-6; 9 bases align to TRBD1. V lost 3 bases and J lost 3; bases outside the gene matches: 0. This CDR3 is 15 amino acids long. Germline values: CDR1 KGHSH, CDR2 LQKENI. This CDR3 reads CASSPGQGYNSPLHF. CDR3 nucleotide sequence: TGTGCCAGCTCACCGGGACAGGGCTATAATTCACCCCTCCACTTT.

The CDR3 is CASSEGLDRYEEAWDTEAFF. CDR3 nucleotides: TGTGCCAGCAGTGAAGGTCTGGACAGGTATGAGGAGGCCTGGGACACTGAAGCTTTCTTT. This chain uses TRBV2 with TRBJ1-1, with 7 bases identical to TRBD1. This CDR3 has 20 residues. Germline V gives CDR1 SNHLY, CDR2 FYNNEI. V lost 1 base and J lost 3; bases outside the gene matches: 20.

This sequence joins TRBV4-3 and TRBJ2-7; 9 nucleotides match TRBD1. CDR1 is LGHNA and CDR2 is YSLEER in the germline V gene. V dropped 4 bases and J dropped 0; count of bases not matched to a gene: 7. The CDR3 covers 16 residues. The CDR3 DNA follows: TGCGCCAGCAGCCCTAATTCGGGACAGGGCTCCTACGAGCAGTACTTC. Its translation: CASSPNSGQGSYEQYF.

The V call is TRBV7-2, the J call TRBJ2-7; the D is unclear. This CDR3 is 14 amino acids long. V lost 1 base, J lost 2 bases, and 9 bases lay in between. Germline CDR1 and CDR2: SGHTA and FQGNSA. The CDR3 loop is CASSLGPVTYEQYF. The CDR3 region has the DNA TGTGCCAGCAGCTTAGGTCCGGTTACCTACGAGCAGTACTTC.

This clone was counted between two and nine times. The chain recombines TRBV15 with TRBJ1-5; D call uncertain. CDR1 and CDR2 from the germline V gene are LNHNV and YYDKDF (reference sequence). The length of the CDR3 is 15 residues. V gave up 0 bases and J gave up 1 base, with 7 bases separating them. In DNA form, the CDR3 reads TGTGCCACCAGCAGAGATCTGGCAAGCAATCAGCCCCAGCATTTT. Protein: CATSRDLASNQPQHF.

This clone was observed once. The genes are TRBV11-3 and TRBJ1-1, with 7 bases lining up with TRBD1. The junction had 3 bases not matched to a gene; V was cut back by 5 bases and J by 6 bases. From germline, CDR1 is SGHNT and CDR2 YENEEA. The CDR3 spans 12 residues. The CDR3 spells CASSAGTAEAFF. For the CDR3, the DNA is TGTGCCAGCAGCGCGGGGACAGCTGAAGCTTTCTTT.

The genes are TRBV7-2 and TRBJ2-7; D possibly corresponds to TRBD1 (6 bases). Deletions cut 6 bases from V and 2 bases from J, with 17 bases between. Germline CDR1 is SGHTA and CDR2 is FQGNSA. The CDR3 loop spans 15 amino acids. Written as DNA, the CDR3 is TGTGCCAGCAGTCGGGGTGCAGGGGCGGCCTACGAGCAGTACTTC. Amino acid sequence: CASSRGAGAAYEQYF. The whole variable domain, filled in from reference TRBV7-2 and TRBJ2-7, reads GAGVSQSPSNKVTEKGKDVELRCDPISGHTALYWYRQSLGQGLEFLIYFQGNSAPDKSGLPSDRFSAERTGGSVSTLTIQRTQQEDSAVYLCASSRGAGAAYEQYFGPGTRLTVT.